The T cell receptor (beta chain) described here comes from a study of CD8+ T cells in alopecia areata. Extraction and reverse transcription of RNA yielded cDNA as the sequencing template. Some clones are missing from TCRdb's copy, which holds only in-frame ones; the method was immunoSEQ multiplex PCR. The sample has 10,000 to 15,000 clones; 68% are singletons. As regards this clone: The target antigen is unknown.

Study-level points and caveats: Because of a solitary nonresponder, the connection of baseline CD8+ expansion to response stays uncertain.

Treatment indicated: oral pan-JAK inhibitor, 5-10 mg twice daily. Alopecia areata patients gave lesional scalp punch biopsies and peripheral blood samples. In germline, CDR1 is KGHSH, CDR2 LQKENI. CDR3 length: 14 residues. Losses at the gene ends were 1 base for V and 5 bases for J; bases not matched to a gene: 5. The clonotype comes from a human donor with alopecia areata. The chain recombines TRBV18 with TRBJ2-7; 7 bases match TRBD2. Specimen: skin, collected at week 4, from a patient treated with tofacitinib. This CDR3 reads CASSPLTSQNEQYF. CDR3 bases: TGTGCCAGCTCACCACTGACTAGCCAAAACGAGCAGTACTTC.